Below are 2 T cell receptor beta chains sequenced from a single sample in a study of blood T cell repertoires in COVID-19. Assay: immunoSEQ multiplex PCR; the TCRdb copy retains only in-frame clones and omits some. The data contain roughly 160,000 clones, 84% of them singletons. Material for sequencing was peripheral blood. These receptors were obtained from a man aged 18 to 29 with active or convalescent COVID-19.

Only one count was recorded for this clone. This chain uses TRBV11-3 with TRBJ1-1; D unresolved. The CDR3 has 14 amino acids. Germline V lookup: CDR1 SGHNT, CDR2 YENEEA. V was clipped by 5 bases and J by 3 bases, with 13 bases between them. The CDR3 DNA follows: TGTGCCAGCAGCCTCCCTTCCAGCGACACTGAAGCTTTCTTT. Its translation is CASSLPSSDTEAFF.

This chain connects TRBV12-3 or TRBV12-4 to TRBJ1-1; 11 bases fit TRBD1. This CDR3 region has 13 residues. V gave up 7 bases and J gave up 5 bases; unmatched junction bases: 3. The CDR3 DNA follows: TGTGCCAGCAAGCGGGACAGGGGGACTGAAGCTTTCTTT. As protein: CASKRDRGTEAFF.